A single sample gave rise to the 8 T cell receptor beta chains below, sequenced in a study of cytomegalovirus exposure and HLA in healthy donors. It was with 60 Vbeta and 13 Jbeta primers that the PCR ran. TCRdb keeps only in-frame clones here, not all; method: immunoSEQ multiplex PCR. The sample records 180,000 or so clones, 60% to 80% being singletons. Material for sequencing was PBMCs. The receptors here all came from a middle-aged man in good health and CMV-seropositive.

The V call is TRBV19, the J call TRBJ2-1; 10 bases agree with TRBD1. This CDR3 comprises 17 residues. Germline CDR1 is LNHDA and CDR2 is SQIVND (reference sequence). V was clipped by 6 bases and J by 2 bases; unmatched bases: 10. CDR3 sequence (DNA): TGTGCCAGTAGCCCAGGGATGGGACAGGGGACCTACAATGAGCAGTTCTTC. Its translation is CASSPGMGQGTYNEQFF. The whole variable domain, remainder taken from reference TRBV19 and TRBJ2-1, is DGGITQSPKYLFRKEGQNVTLSCEQNLNHDAMYWYRQDPGQGLRLIYYSQIVNDFQKGDIAEGYSVSREKKESFPLTVTSAQKNPTAFYLCASSPGMGQGTYNEQFFGPGTRLTVL.

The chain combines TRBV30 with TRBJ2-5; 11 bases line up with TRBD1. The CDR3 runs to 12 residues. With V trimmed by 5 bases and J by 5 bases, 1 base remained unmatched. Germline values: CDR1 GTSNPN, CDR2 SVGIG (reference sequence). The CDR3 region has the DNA TGTGCCTGGGGACAGGGGGCTGAGACCCAGTACTTC. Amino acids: CAWGQGAETQYF.

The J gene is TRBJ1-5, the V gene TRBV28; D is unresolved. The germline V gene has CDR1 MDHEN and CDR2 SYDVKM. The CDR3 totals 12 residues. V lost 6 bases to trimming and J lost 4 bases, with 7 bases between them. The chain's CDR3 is CASSRLNQPQHF. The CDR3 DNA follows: TGTGCCAGCAGCCGTCTAAATCAGCCCCAGCATTTT.

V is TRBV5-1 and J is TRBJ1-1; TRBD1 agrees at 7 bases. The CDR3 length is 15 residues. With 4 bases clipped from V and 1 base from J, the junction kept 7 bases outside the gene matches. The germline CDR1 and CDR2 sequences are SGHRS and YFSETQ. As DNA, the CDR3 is TGCGCCAGCAGCGGAACCGGGACAGAGAACACTGAAGCTTTCTTT. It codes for CASSGTGTENTEAFF.

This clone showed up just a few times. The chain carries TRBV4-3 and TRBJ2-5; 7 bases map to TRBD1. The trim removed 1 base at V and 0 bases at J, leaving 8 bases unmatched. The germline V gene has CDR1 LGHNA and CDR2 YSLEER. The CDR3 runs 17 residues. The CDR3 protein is CASSQGSGTAYQETQYF. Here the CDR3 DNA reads TGCGCCAGCAGCCAAGGTTCCGGGACAGCGTACCAAGAGACCCAGTACTTC.

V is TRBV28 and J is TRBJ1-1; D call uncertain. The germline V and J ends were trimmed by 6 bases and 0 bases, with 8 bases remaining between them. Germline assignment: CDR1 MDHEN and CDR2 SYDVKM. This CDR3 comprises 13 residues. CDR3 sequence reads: CASSPGMNTEAFF. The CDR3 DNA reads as TGTGCCAGCAGCCCGGGGATGAACACTGAAGCTTTCTTT.

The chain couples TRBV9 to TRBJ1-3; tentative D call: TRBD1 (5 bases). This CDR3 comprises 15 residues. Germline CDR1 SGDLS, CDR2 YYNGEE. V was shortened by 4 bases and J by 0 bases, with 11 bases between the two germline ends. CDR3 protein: CASSPGDSSGNTIYF. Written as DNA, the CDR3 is TGTGCCAGCAGCCCGGGCGACAGCTCTGGAAACACCATATATTTT.

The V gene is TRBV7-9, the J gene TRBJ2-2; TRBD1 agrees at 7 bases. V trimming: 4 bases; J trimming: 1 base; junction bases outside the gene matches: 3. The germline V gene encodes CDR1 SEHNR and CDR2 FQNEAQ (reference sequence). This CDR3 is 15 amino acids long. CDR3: CASSSGQLNTGELFF. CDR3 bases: TGTGCCAGCAGCTCGGGACAGTTGAACACCGGGGAGCTGTTTTTT. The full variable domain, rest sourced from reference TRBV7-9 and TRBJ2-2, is DTGVSQNPRHKITKRGQNVTFRCDPISEHNRLYWYRQTLGQGPEFLTYFQNEAQLEKSRLLSDRFSAERPKGSFSTLEIQRTEQGDSAMYLCASSSGQLNTGELFFGEGSRLTVL.